This TCR beta chain came from a study of CD8 T cells in ankylosing spondylitis. Overall study findings and caveats: Clones linked to the disease showed a CD8+ phenotype. They occurred at relatively low frequencies in peripheral blood. Ankylosing spondylitis blood seemed to carry a telltale TCR beta motif made of about 8 highly homologous variants. Past research had described some motif variants in reactive arthritis synovial fluid and blood.

MiXCR was run by TCRdb on the 5' RACE reads, yielding one entry per CDR3 protein. In the table there are 200,000 to 250,000 distinct CDR3 sequences, roughly 32% of which are singletons. V was cut by 1 base and J by 2 bases, with 13 bases left in between. Germline loops: CDR1 SGHVS, CDR2 FQNEAQ. This CDR3 has 16 residues. In this sample, this clonotype turned up once. As yet, its antigen is unknown. The V gene is TRBV7-8, the J gene TRBJ2-3, with TRBD1 as a possible D gene (5 bases). The sequence derives from a male donor with ankylosing spondylitis or in good health (not recorded which). Sequenced input: blood, either unsorted or a sorted T cell fraction (not recorded which). CDR3 sequence reads: CASSLELRRATDTQYF. CDR3 nucleotide sequence: TGTGCCAGCAGCTTAGAGCTTCGCAGGGCCACAGATACGCAGTATTTT.